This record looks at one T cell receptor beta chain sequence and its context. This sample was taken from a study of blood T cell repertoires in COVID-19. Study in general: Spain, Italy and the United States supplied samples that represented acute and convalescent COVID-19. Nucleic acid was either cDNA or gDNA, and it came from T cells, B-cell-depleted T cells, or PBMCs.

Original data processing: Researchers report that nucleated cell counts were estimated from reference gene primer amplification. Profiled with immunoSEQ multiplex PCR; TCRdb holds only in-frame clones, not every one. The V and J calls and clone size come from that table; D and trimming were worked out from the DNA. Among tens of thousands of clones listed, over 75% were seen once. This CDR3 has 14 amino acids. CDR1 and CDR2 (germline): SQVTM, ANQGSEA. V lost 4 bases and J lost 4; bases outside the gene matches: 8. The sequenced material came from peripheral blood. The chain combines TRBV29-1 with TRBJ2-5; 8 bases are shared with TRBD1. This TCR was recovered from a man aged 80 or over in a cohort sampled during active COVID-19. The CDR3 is CSVARQGRRETQYF. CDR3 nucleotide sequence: TGCAGCGTTGCCCGACAGGGGAGGCGAGAGACCCAGTACTTC.